This T cell receptor beta chain came from a study of multiple sclerosis patients with progressive multifocal leukoencephalopathy. The sample's time point: before natalizumab initiation. Some clones are missing from TCRdb's copy, which holds only in-frame ones; the method was immunoSEQ multiplex PCR. Seen here are under 40,000 clones, 89% observed once, and the top ten hold over 1.3%. Per the germline V gene, CDR1 is LNHDA and CDR2 is SQIVND (reference sequence). Germline trimming cut 9 bases from V and 1 base from J; bases unmatched to any gene: 8. The CDR3 is 14 amino acids. V gene TRBV19 combines with J gene TRBJ2-7, with 8 bases lining up with TRBD2. This clonotype was obtained from a human donor with multiple sclerosis. Sequenced material: PBMCs. As DNA, the CDR3 is TGTGCCAGCGGGGGGGGAGGAGAGTCCTACGAGCAGTACTTC. Protein product: CASGGGGESYEQYF. The variable domain in full, with the rest retrieved from reference TRBV19 and TRBJ2-7, is DGGITQSPKYLFRKEGQNVTLSCEQNLNHDAMYWYRQDPGQGLRLIYYSQIVNDFQKGDIAEGYSVSREKKESFPLTVTSAQKNPTAFYLCASGGGGESYEQYFGPGTRLTVT.